Shown below are 8 T cell receptor beta chains from a single sample sequenced in a study of quantifying T cell responses using KT2 cells. Study overall: cDNA was made from DNase-treated RNA using alpha and beta constant primers.

A single-stranded UMI oligo with SP2 sequence was ligated to cDNA 3' ends. An equimolar mix of RC1.1 and RC1.2 primed the beta chain across TRBC1 and TRBC2. TCRdb reprocessed the UMI-ligation and nested PCR reads via MiXCR and lists one record per CDR3 protein. Among 40,000 to 50,000 distinct CDR3 sequences listed, over 15% were seen once. The sequencing input was PBMCs spiked with cells of the T cell clone KT2. The receptors were gathered from a human donor.

Only a few counts were recorded for this clonotype. The CDR3 spells CASSYSGSPTYEQYF. CDR3 bases: TGTGCCAGCAGCTACAGCGGGTCCCCAACCTACGAGCAGTACTTC. The rearrangement links TRBV6-5 to TRBJ2-7; D perhaps matches TRBD2 (6 bases). V lost 6 bases, J lost 2 bases, and 17 bases lay in between. CDR3 size: 15 residues. CDR1 and CDR2 (germline): MNHEY, SVGAGI.

This clonotype was counted between two and nine times. The V and J genes are TRBV28 and TRBJ2-3; D is perhaps TRBD2 (5 bases). The V end lost 8 bases, the J end lost 0 bases, and 12 bases lay between the germline ends. Germline loops: CDR1 MDHEN, CDR2 SYDVKM. The CDR3 totals 14 residues. CDR3 residues: CASGYPGSTDTQYF. The DNA for the CDR3 is TGTGCCAGCGGTTACCCGGGAAGCACAGATACGCAGTATTTT. The full variable domain, its missing parts supplied by reference TRBV28 and TRBJ2-3, is DVKVTQSSRYLVKRTGEKVFLECVQDMDHENMFWYRQDPGLGLRLIYFSYDVKMKEKGDIPEGYSVSREKKERFSLILESASTNQTSMYLCASGYPGSTDTQYFGPGTRLTVL.

This clonotype was counted between two and nine times. The chain is built from TRBV6-6 and TRBJ2-5; D perhaps matches TRBD1 (5 bases). Looked up from germline, CDR1 is MNHNY and CDR2 is SVGAGI (reference sequence). Trimming took off 8 bases at V and 4 bases at J, with 11 bases between the two ends. The CDR3 has 12 amino acids. This CDR3 is CASSGARETQYF. CDR3 nucleotide sequence: TGTGCCAGCTCTGGGGCCAGAGAGACCCAGTACTTC.

The chain uses TRBV7-2 and TRBJ1-6; 7 bases line up with TRBD1. V lost 3 bases and J lost 5; bases outside the gene matches: 4. CDR1 is SGHTA and CDR2 is FQGNSA in the germline V gene. This CDR3 has 15 amino acids. The CDR3 DNA sequence: TGTGCCAGCAGCTTCTCGACAGGGAATAATTCACCCCTCCACTTT. Translating it yields CASSFSTGNNSPLHF.

A few counts support this clonotype. The J gene is TRBJ1-5, the V gene TRBV4-2; no firm D call. This CDR3 is 14 amino acids long. The V and J ends lost 1 base and 5 bases respectively, with 9 bases between them. Germline CDR1 and CDR2: LGHNA and YNFKEQ. CDR3 protein: CASSQVEGDQPQHF. In DNA form, the CDR3 reads TGTGCCAGCAGCCAAGTGGAGGGAGATCAGCCCCAGCATTTT.

This clonotype was picked up a small number of times. The CDR3 DNA is TGTGCCAGCAGTTTATTTCGCCGGGGGGCGGGTATGACCGGGGAGCTGTTTTTT. Translated, it gives CASSLFRRGAGMTGELFF. The chain carries TRBV27 and TRBJ2-2; maybe TRBD2 (7 bases). Germline V gives CDR1 MNHEY, CDR2 SMNVEV (reference sequence). V lost 1 base, J lost 5 bases, and 20 bases lay in between. The CDR3 spans 18 residues.

This clonotype showed up just a few times. The chain couples TRBV29-1 to TRBJ2-3; D uncertain. Trimming cost V 6 bases and J 1 base, with 20 bases left between them. From germline, CDR1 is SQVTM and CDR2 ANQGSEA. This CDR3 has 16 amino acids. The CDR3 bases are TGCAGCGTCCGAAAGGATTCATCTCCTGGCACAGATACGCAGTATTTT. Translating gives CSVRKDSSPGTDTQYF.

This clonotype occurred many times. The chain combines TRBV2 with TRBJ2-1, with a tentative D call TRBD2 (6 bases). Per germline, CDR1 SNHLY and CDR2 FYNNEI. The CDR3 is made up of 13 amino acids. V was trimmed by 7 bases and J by 6 bases, leaving 13 bases between them. In DNA, the CDR3 is TGTGCCAGCACTACTAGCTGGTCCAATGAGCAGTTCTTC. Protein product: CASTTSWSNEQFF.